Below are 8 T cell receptor beta chains sequenced from a single sample in a study of technical replicates of blood from several donors. Assay: immunoSEQ multiplex PCR; the TCRdb copy retains only in-frame clones and omits some. The table lists just over 70,000 clones, roughly 94% of them singletons. The source material was T cells isolated from PBMCs. Receptor source: a human donor in good health.

The gene calls are TRBV6-5 and TRBJ2-7; D might be TRBD2 (5 bases). The CDR3 sequence is 14 residues long. V shed 3 bases and J shed 3 bases, with 12 bases lying between them. CDR1 and CDR2 from the germline V gene are MNHEY and SVGAGI. The CDR3 sequence: CASSYSTGIYEQYF. The CDR3 DNA sequence: TGTGCCAGCAGTTATAGTACCGGGATCTACGAGCAGTACTTC.

The V gene is TRBV19, the J gene TRBJ1-5; D might be TRBD1 (6 bases). The ends were cut back, 8 bases at V and 3 bases at J, with 14 bases in the middle. This CDR3 spans 14 amino acids. CDR1 LNHDA and CDR2 SQIVND come from the germline V gene (reference sequence). DNA of the CDR3: TGTGCCAGTCTCGACAGGTTTACCAATCAGCCCCAGCATTTT. Its protein product is CASLDRFTNQPQHF.

The chain combines TRBV28 with TRBJ1-2; D is unclear. The CDR3 covers 14 residues. The germline CDR1 and CDR2 sequences are MDHEN and SYDVKM. Deletions cut 2 bases from V and 1 base from J, with 8 bases between. This chain's CDR3 is CASSLASYNYGYTF. CDR3 nucleotides: TGTGCCAGCAGTTTAGCGAGCTATAACTATGGCTACACCTTC.

CDR3 nucleotide sequence: TGCGCCAGCAGGGAGAAGGTGTACAATGAGCAGTTCTTC. Its translation is CASREKVYNEQFF. The chain uses TRBV5-1 and TRBJ2-1; D not certain. Germline CDR1 SGHRS, CDR2 YFSETQ. V was clipped by 5 bases and J by 4 bases, with 10 bases between them. This CDR3 comprises 13 residues.

This clone was observed a single time. As DNA, the CDR3 is TGTGCCAGCAGCCTCACCGGGACAGTAACTTACGAGCAGTACTTC. Protein sequence: CASSLTGTVTYEQYF. The chain joins TRBV13 to TRBJ2-5; 7 positions agree with TRBD1. The assigned J gene may be wrong: the sequence end matches TRBJ2-7 better. This CDR3 contains 15 residues. Germline V lookup: CDR1 PRHDT, CDR2 FYEKMQ (reference sequence).

CDR3 DNA: TGTGCCAGCAGCCACGGACAGGGAACGTACGAGCAGTACTTC. Its protein is CASSHGQGTYEQYF. This sequence joins TRBV5-8 and TRBJ2-7; 8 positions agree with TRBD1. Germline V gene lookup returns CDR1 SGHTS and CDR2 YDEGEE. The CDR3 is made up of 14 amino acids. After removal of 4 bases from V and 4 bases from J, the junction contained 7 bases not matched to a gene.

The chain uses TRBV14 and TRBJ2-3; D uncertain. Trimming cost V 4 bases and J 7 bases, with 9 bases left between them. The CDR3 totals 12 residues. Germline CDR1 is SGHDN and CDR2 is FVKESK. The CDR3 protein is CASSRSRNTQYF. The CDR3 bases are TGTGCCAGCAGCCGGAGCCGGAATACGCAGTATTTT. Drawing the rest from reference TRBV14 and TRBJ2-3, the complete variable domain is EAGVTQFPSHSVIEKGQTVTLRCDPISGHDNLYWYRRVMGKEIKFLLHFVKESKQDESGMPNNRFLAERTGGTYSTLKVQPAELEDSGVYFCASSRSRNTQYFGPGTRLTVL.

The chain recombines TRBV27 with TRBJ1-4; D is perhaps TRBD1 (6 bases). This CDR3 has 16 residues. With 8 bases removed from V and 0 bases from J, the gap between germline ends came to 16 bases. Germline assignment: CDR1 MNHEY and CDR2 SMNVEV (reference sequence). The CDR3 loop reads CASGFLNRATNEKLFF. DNA for the CDR3: TGTGCCAGCGGGTTCCTCAACAGGGCAACTAATGAAAAACTGTTTTTT.